Each of the 23 T cell receptor beta chains below was sequenced from the same sample in a study of cytomegalovirus exposure and HLA in healthy donors. The assay was immunoSEQ multiplex PCR, and TCRdb's table has in-frame clones only and misses some. The sample records about 130,000 clones, about 96% being singletons. Sequenced: PBMCs. Receptor source: a man between 18 and 29 years old in good health and CMV-seronegative.

The chain's CDR3 is CATSPRRTGGFYGYTF. In nucleotides, the CDR3 is TGTGCCACCAGCCCTCGACGGACAGGGGGCTTCTATGGCTACACCTTC. The genes are TRBV15 and TRBJ1-2; 11 bases map to TRBD1. Germline-derived CDR1 and CDR2 are LNHNV and YYDKDF (reference sequence). The CDR3 has 16 amino acids. V gave up 5 bases and J gave up 4 bases; unmatched junction bases: 9.

The J gene is TRBJ2-5, the V gene TRBV10-3, with D perhaps TRBD2 (6 bases). From germline, CDR1 is ENHRY and CDR2 SYGVKD. The CDR3 extends over 15 amino acids. V was pared by 4 bases and J by 5 bases, with 17 bases between. The CDR3 is CAISVSEGGTETQYF. The CDR3 DNA reads as TGTGCCATCAGTGTTTCGGAGGGAGGAACGGAGACCCAGTACTTC.

This chain joins TRBV7-7 and TRBJ2-1; D might be TRBD1 (6 bases). This CDR3 is 14 amino acids long. V lost 5 bases, J lost 5 bases, and 13 bases lay in between. The germline V gene encodes CDR1 SSHAT and CDR2 FNYEAQ (reference sequence). The CDR3 here is CASSPGPGDNEQFF. CDR3 bases: TGTGCCAGCAGCCCCGGCCCAGGGGACAATGAGCAGTTCTTC.

The CDR3 coding sequence is TGTGCCATCAGCGAACCGGGACAATCGAACACTGAAGCTTTCTTT. It codes for CAISEPGQSNTEAFF. The chain combines TRBV10-3 with TRBJ1-1; a weak D match, TRBD1 (6 bases). Germline values: CDR1 ENHRY, CDR2 SYGVKD. Trimming stripped 6 bases from V and 1 base from J, with 15 bases between. The CDR3 runs to 15 residues.

The rearrangement links TRBV27 to TRBJ1-2, with TRBD1 matching 7 bases. The junction had 12 bases not matched to a gene; V was cut back by 2 bases and J by 6 bases. The germline V gene has CDR1 MNHEY and CDR2 SMNVEV (reference sequence). The CDR3 sequence is 16 residues long. CDR3 sequence (DNA): TGTGCCAGCAGTTTAATAGGGTTGACAGGGATCAATGGCTACACCTTC. Translating gives CASSLIGLTGINGYTF.

V and J are TRBV5-1 and TRBJ2-1; 9 bases are a match to TRBD2. Germline CDR1 reads SGHRS; CDR2 reads YFSETQ. The CDR3 is made up of 17 amino acids. The junction had 7 bases not matched to a gene; V was cut back by 0 bases and J by 3 bases. CDR3 in amino acids: CASSLGGSGRFYNEQFF. CDR3 sequence (DNA): TGCGCCAGCAGCTTGGGGGGTAGCGGGAGATTCTACAATGAGCAGTTCTTC.

The chain joins TRBV5-6 to TRBJ1-3; TRBD1 aligns across 9 bases. Germline values: CDR1 SGHDT, CDR2 YYEEEE. After removal of 3 bases from V and 1 base from J, the junction contained 5 bases not matched to a gene. This CDR3 has 16 amino acids. The CDR3 DNA is TGTGCCAGCAGCTACCTGACAGGGGGGTCTGGAAACACCATATATTTT. Its protein is CASSYLTGGSGNTIYF.

This chain uses TRBV7-3 with TRBJ2-5; 9 bases match TRBD2. V was clipped by 5 bases and J by 2 bases; unmatched bases: 6. Germline lookup yields CDR1 SGHTA and CDR2 FQGTGA. The CDR3 is 15 residues long. CDR3 nucleotide sequence: TGTGCCAGCAGCGATAGCGGGAGTAATCAAGAGACCCAGTACTTC. Protein: CASSDSGSNQETQYF.

This chain connects TRBV30 to TRBJ1-2, with no clear D. From germline, CDR1 is GTSNPN and CDR2 SVGIG (reference sequence). Trimming cost V 7 bases and J 6 bases, with 15 bases left between them. The CDR3 has 12 residues. The CDR3 is CAFRGEHHGYTF. DNA of the CDR3: TGTGCCTTCCGCGGGGAACACCATGGCTACACCTTC.

The J gene is TRBJ1-1, the V gene TRBV7-9; D gene unclear. This CDR3 is built from 14 residues. The V end lost 7 bases, the J end lost 7 bases, and 19 bases lay between the germline ends. Germline CDR1 reads SEHNR; CDR2 reads FQNEAQ (reference sequence). CDR3 DNA sequence: TGTGCCAGCAAATTAACAGACATCGTTGATGAAGCTTTCTTT. This translates into CASKLTDIVDEAFF.

The genes are TRBV5-6 and TRBJ1-5, with TRBD1 matching 11 bases. This CDR3 comprises 16 residues. CDR1 is SGHDT, CDR2 YYEEEE, per germline. The junction had 6 bases not matched to a gene; V was cut back by 1 base and J by 6 bases. Written as DNA, the CDR3 is TGTGCCAGCAGCTTGTTTCCGGGACAGGGGGTTCAGCCCCAGCATTTT. Translated: CASSLFPGQGVQPQHF.

J is TRBJ2-7 and V is TRBV6-1; possible D gene TRBD2, 6 bases. Germline V gene data show CDR1 as MNHNS and CDR2 as SASEGT. This CDR3 comprises 14 residues. Trimming took off 0 bases at V and 4 bases at J, with 10 bases between the two ends. This CDR3 is CASSEAGGDYEQYF. CDR3 sequence (DNA): TGTGCCAGCAGTGAAGCTGGAGGGGATTACGAGCAGTACTTC.

V is TRBV7-9 and J is TRBJ1-1; D not certain. Trimming left V 2 bases short and J 1 base short, with 11 bases between. Per the germline V gene, CDR1 is SEHNR and CDR2 is FQNEAQ (reference sequence). The CDR3 consists of 15 residues. CDR3: CASSLFSTENTEAFF. The CDR3 DNA sequence: TGTGCCAGCAGCTTATTTAGTACAGAGAACACTGAAGCTTTCTTT.

The V call is TRBV5-1, the J call TRBJ2-5; 7 bases line up with TRBD2. The ends lost 3 bases at V and 4 bases at J; junction bases unmatched: 15. This CDR3 region has 17 residues. Germline V gene data show CDR1 as SGHRS and CDR2 as YFSETQ. CDR3 region: CASSSAGGERSGETQYF. The CDR3 region has the DNA TGCGCCAGCAGCTCCGCTGGGGGGGAGCGCTCGGGAGAGACCCAGTACTTC.

The chain has TRBV5-1 and TRBJ2-3, with a weak D call TRBD1 (6 bases). The CDR3 sequence is 15 residues long. With 4 bases removed from V and 2 bases from J, the gap between germline ends came to 14 bases. Germline V gene lookup returns CDR1 SGHRS and CDR2 YFSETQ. CDR3 DNA: TGCGCCAGCAGCGCCTCAGGGGACCCCACAGATACGCAGTATTTT. It specifies CASSASGDPTDTQYF.

Here the CDR3 reads CASSLAGAGGYEQYF. In DNA, the CDR3 is TGTGCCAGCAGTTTGGCGGGAGCGGGAGGATACGAGCAGTACTTC. V usage is TRBV27 and J usage is TRBJ2-7; TRBD2 agrees at 9 bases. This CDR3 contains 15 residues. The V gene end was trimmed by 3 bases and the J gene end by 4 bases; junction bases not matched to a gene: 7. Germline CDR1 reads MNHEY; CDR2 reads SMNVEV (reference sequence).

The chain joins TRBV30 to TRBJ2-7; 7 bases are shared with TRBD2. J gave up 4 bases and V 2 bases, and 5 bases lay outside the gene matches. The CDR3 has 13 amino acids. Germline values: CDR1 GTSNPN, CDR2 SVGIG (reference sequence). The CDR3 is CAWSPGGPYEQYF. The CDR3 DNA is TGTGCCTGGAGTCCGGGGGGACCTTACGAGCAGTACTTC. Full variable domain (missing parts from reference TRBV30 and TRBJ2-7): SQTIHQWPATLVQPVGSPLSLECTVEGTSNPNLYWYRQAAGRGLQLLFYSVGIGQISSEVPQNLSASRPQDRQFILSSKKLLLSDSGFYLCAWSPGGPYEQYFGPGTRLTVT.

The chain is built from TRBV6-6 and TRBJ1-2; D call uncertain. The ends were cut back, 0 bases at V and 2 bases at J, with 7 bases in the middle. CDR3 length: 14 residues. Looked up from germline, CDR1 is MNHNY and CDR2 is SVGAGI (reference sequence). The CDR3 bases are TGTGCCAGCAGTTACTCGGAGGCGAACTATGGCTACACCTTC. Translation: CASSYSEANYGYTF.

This clone qualifies as medium-sized (0.01 to 0.1%). This chain joins TRBV29-1 and TRBJ1-1; no firm D call. CDR3 length: 12 residues. The V and J ends lost 7 bases and 1 base respectively, with 10 bases between them. Germline V gene data show CDR1 as SQVTM and CDR2 as ANQGSEA. In nucleotides, the CDR3 is TGCAGCGGGAGCGCAACGAACACTGAAGCTTTCTTT. This sequence encodes CSGSATNTEAFF.

The chain joins TRBV7-2 to TRBJ2-1, with 11 bases that match TRBD2. CDR3 length equals 16 residues. Germline V gene sequence: CDR1 SGHTA, CDR2 FQGNSA. V shed 6 bases, J shed 0 bases, and the junction held 4 bases outside the gene matches. The CDR3 protein is CASRGTSGSSYNEQFF. The CDR3 coding sequence is TGTGCCAGCAGAGGGACTAGCGGTAGCTCCTACAATGAGCAGTTCTTC.

V and J are TRBV9 and TRBJ2-3; 7 bases match TRBD1. Trimming at V came to 4 bases and at J to 0 bases, leaving 8 bases not matched to a gene. The CDR3 covers 16 residues. Germline V gives CDR1 SGDLS, CDR2 YYNGEE. CDR3 coding DNA: TGTGCCAGCAGCCCTGGGACAGCTCCTAGCACAGATACGCAGTATTTT. This encodes CASSPGTAPSTDTQYF.

This chain uses TRBV7-9 with TRBJ2-3, with D tentatively TRBD1 (5 bases). The germline V gene has CDR1 SEHNR and CDR2 FQNEAQ (reference sequence). The V and J ends lost 3 bases and 2 bases respectively, with 9 bases between them. The CDR3 is 14 amino acids. The DNA for the CDR3 is TGTGCCAGCAGCTTTGCTGGGGCCACAGATACGCAGTATTTT. Its protein is CASSFAGATDTQYF.

The chain is built from TRBV7-9 and TRBJ2-1, with D perhaps matching TRBD1 (5 bases). From germline, CDR1 is SEHNR and CDR2 FQNEAQ (reference sequence). Deletions cut 4 bases from V and 6 bases from J, with 16 bases between. CDR3 length: 15 residues. As DNA, the CDR3 is TGTGCCAGCAGCTCAACGGCTAAGGGGTCCAATGAGCAGTTCTTC. Its translation is CASSSTAKGSNEQFF.